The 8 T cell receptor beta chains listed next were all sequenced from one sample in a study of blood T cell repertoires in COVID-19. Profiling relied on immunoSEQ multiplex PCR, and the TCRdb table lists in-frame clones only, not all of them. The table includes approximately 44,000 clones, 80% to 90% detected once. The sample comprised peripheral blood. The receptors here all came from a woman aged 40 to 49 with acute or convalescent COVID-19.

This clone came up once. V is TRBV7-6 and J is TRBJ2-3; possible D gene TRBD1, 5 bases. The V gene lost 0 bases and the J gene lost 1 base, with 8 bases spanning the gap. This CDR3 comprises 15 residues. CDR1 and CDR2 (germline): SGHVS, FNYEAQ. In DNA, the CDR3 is TGTGCCAGCAGCTTAGCGACAGTCCGCACAGATACGCAGTATTTT. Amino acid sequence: CASSLATVRTDTQYF.

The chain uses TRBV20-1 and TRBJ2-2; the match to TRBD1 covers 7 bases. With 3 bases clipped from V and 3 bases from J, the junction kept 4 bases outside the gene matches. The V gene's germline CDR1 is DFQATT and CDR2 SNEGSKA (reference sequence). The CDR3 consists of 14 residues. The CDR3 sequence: CSASEGADTGELFF. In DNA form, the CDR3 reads TGCAGTGCTAGTGAGGGGGCGGACACCGGGGAGCTGTTTTTT.

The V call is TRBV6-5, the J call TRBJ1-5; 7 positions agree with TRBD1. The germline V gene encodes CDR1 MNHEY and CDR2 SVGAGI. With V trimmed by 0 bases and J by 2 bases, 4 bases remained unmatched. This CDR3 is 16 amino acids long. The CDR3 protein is CASSYSGGRGNQPQHF. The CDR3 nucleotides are TGTGCCAGCAGTTACTCAGGGGGCCGGGGCAATCAGCCCCAGCATTTT.

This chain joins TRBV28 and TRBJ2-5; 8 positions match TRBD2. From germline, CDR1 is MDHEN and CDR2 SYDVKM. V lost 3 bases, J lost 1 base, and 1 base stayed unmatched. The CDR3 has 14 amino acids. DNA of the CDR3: TGTGCCAGCAGTTTCACTAGCGGCCAAGAGACCCAGTACTTC. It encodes CASSFTSGQETQYF. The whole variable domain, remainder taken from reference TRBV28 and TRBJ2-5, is DVKVTQSSRYLVKRTGEKVFLECVQDMDHENMFWYRQDPGLGLRLIYFSYDVKMKEKGDIPEGYSVSREKKERFSLILESASTNQTSMYLCASSFTSGQETQYFGPGTRLLVL.

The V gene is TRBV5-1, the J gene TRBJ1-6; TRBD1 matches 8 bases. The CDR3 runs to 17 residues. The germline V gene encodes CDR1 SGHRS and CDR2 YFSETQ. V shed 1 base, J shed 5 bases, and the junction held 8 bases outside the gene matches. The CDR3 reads CASSLQTGQANNSPLHF. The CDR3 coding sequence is TGCGCCAGCAGCTTGCAGACGGGACAGGCCAATAATTCACCCCTCCACTTT.

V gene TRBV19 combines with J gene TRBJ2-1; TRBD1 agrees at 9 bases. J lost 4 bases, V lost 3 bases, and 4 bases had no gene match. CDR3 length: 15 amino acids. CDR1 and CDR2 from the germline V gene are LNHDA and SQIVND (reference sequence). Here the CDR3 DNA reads TGTGCCAGTAGTATGGGGGACAGGGTTTACAATGAGCAGTTCTTC. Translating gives CASSMGDRVYNEQFF.

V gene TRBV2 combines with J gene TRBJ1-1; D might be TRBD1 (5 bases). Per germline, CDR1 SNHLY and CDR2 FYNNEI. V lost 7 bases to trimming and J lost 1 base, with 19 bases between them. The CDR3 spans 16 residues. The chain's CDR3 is CASTEGRGLGNTEAFF. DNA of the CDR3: TGTGCCAGCACCGAAGGTCGGGGACTCGGGAACACTGAAGCTTTCTTT. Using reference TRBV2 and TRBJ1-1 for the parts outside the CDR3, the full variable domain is EPEVTQTPSHQVTQMGQEVILRCVPISNHLYFYWYRQILGQKVEFLVSFYNNEISEKSEIFDDQFSVERPDGSNFTLKIRSTKLEDSAMYFCASTEGRGLGNTEAFFGQGTRLTVV.

CDR3 in amino acids: CASSDSGRETEAFF. CDR3 DNA: TGTGCCAGCAGTGACTCCGGCAGGGAAACTGAAGCTTTCTTT. The chain links TRBV6-4 to TRBJ1-1; perhaps TRBD1 as D (5 bases). The germline V gene has CDR1 MRHNA and CDR2 SNTAGT. Between the trimmed V and J ends, which lost 0 bases and 5 bases, there was a span of 10 bases. This CDR3 has 14 amino acids.